A selection of T cell receptor beta chains follows, all from one sample in a study of OX40 agonist ivuxolimab in advanced cancers. The repertoire was sequenced with immunoSEQ multiplex PCR; TCRdb's copy has only in-frame clones and lacks some. The sample yields more than 80,000 clones, 87% seen once. Sequencing used CD4+ or CD8+ T cells sorted from blood, obtained in a trial of the OX40 agonist ivuxolimab. The source is an adult with an advanced solid tumor such as melanoma, head and neck, liver or kidney cancer. Both conserved end residues are part of each CDR3. The D gene is left open where the match is weak.

D gene: TRBD1
V gene: TRBV7-9
CDR3 protein: CASSRDRGAGNEQFF

D gene: .
V gene: TRBV6-5
CDR3 protein: CASSVDGFYEQYF

D gene: TRBD1
V gene: TRBV10-1
CDR3 protein: CASGNDRGRLYSNQPQHF

D gene: TRBD1
V gene: TRBV7-2
CDR3 protein: CASRPTGGTDTQYF

D gene: TRBD1
V gene: TRBV27
CDR3 protein: CASSFGQGRETQYF

D gene: TRBD1
V gene: TRBV6-1
CDR3 protein: CASSEAPGQGYEQYF

D gene: .
V gene: TRBV18
CDR3 protein: CASSPQGKDTEAFF

D gene: TRBD1
V gene: TRBV5-1
CDR3 protein: CASSAGTGSEKLFF

D gene: .
V gene: TRBV4-2
CDR3 protein: CASSQEQGRYTGELFF

D gene: .
V gene: TRBV5-8
CDR3 protein: CASSLQGGTEAFF

D gene: .
V gene: TRBV18
CDR3 protein: CASSPLPLQGSYEQYF

D gene: .
V gene: TRBV10-2
CDR3 protein: CASSAKALNSPLHF

D gene: TRBD1
V gene: TRBV6-1
CDR3 protein: CASSETGVETEAFF

D gene: .
V gene: TRBV6-6
CDR3 protein: CATTQWWGNEQFF

D gene: .
V gene: TRBV7-8
CDR3 protein: CASSLQRTSYEQYF

D gene: .
V gene: TRBV4-1
CDR3 protein: CASSQGQASTGELFF

D gene: TRBD2
V gene: TRBV5-4
CDR3 protein: CASSRTSGGALGRETQYF

D gene: .
V gene: TRBV18
CDR3 protein: CASSPGKSSNTGELFF

D gene: .
V gene: TRBV11-3
CDR3 protein: CASRLRGYTF

D gene: .
V gene: TRBV2
CDR3 protein: CASSEGTVENEKLFF

D gene: TRBD2
V gene: TRBV7-3
CDR3 protein: CASLKTSGRLQAYNEQFF

D gene: .
V gene: TRBV4-3
CDR3 protein: CASSEASGNTIYF

D gene: TRBD2
V gene: TRBV7-2
CDR3 protein: CASSSRAGRAEQYF